A selection of T cell receptor beta chains follows, all from one sample in a study of T cell responses to AZD1222 COVID-19 vaccine. Sequencing was performed with immunoSEQ multiplex PCR; in TCRdb, only in-frame clones are kept and a portion is missing. The sample contains some 90,000 clones, 80% to 90% of which appear only once. Sequencing used peripheral blood, obtained on day 0 of AZD1222 vaccination. These receptors originate from an adult in good health. CDR3s include the opening cysteine and the closing phenylalanine or tryptophan. D genes are given only for firm matches. Rows give clone size only sometimes, using once, few, many, or a class for an expanded clone.

TRBJ2-1	TRBD2	TRBV11-3	.	14	CASSISQLASEQFF	TGTGCCAGCAGCATATCCCAACTAGCGAGCGAGCAGTTCTTC
TRBJ2-3	.	TRBV6-5	.	16	CASSYSAGQVADTQYF	TGTGCCAGCAGTTACTCAGCGGGACAGGTGGCGGATACGCAGTATTTT
TRBJ1-5	.	TRBV9	.	15	CASSSGLFGNQPQHF	TGTGCCAGCAGTTCCGGCCTATTCGGGAATCAGCCCCAGCATTTT
TRBJ2-3	TRBD2	TRBV2	.	18	CASFPLGSGLAGADTQYF	TGTGCCAGCTTCCCCCTAGGGTCGGGACTAGCGGGAGCAGATACGCAGTATTTT
TRBJ2-1	TRBD2	TRBV5-1	.	18	CASSLAPRTSGGRDEQFF	TGCGCCAGCAGCTTGGCTCCCCGGACTAGCGGGGGTAGGGATGAGCAGTTCTTC
TRBJ2-7	.	TRBV28	.	11	CASSLFDEQYF	TGTGCCAGCAGTTTATTCGACGAGCAGTACTTC
TRBJ2-7	.	TRBV12-3/TRBV12-4	.	12	CASRRTVSEQYF	TGTGCCAGCAGACGGACAGTATCCGAGCAGTACTTC
TRBJ2-7	.	TRBV29-1	once	13	CSVEDWISYEQYF	TGCAGCGTTGAAGATTGGATTTCCTACGAGCAGTACTTC
TRBJ1-2	.	TRBV7-2	.	14	CASSLVVGGVGYTF	TGTGCCAGCAGCTTAGTCGTCGGGGGGGTTGGCTACACCTTC
TRBJ2-5	.	TRBV2	few	11	CASSERETQYF	TGTGCCAGCAGTGAAAGGGAGACCCAGTACTTC
TRBJ2-1	.	TRBV7-6	.	15	CASSADSLRYNEQFF	TGTGCCAGCAGCGCTGACTCTCTGCGCTACAATGAGCAGTTCTTC
TRBJ1-2	.	TRBV4-2	.	15	CASSQAGGIDYGYTF	TGTGCCAGCAGCCAAGCTGGAGGCATAGACTATGGCTACACCTTC
TRBJ2-1	TRBD2	TRBV9	few	16	CASSATSGDLYNEQFF	TGTGCCAGCAGCGCGACTAGCGGGGACCTCTACAATGAGCAGTTCTTC
TRBJ1-5	.	TRBV7-9	.	14	CASSSVDSNQPQHF	TGTGCCAGCAGCTCCGTCGATAGCAATCAGCCCCAGCATTTT
TRBJ2-5	TRBD2	TRBV19	.	16	CASSSTSGSPQETQYF	TGTGCCAGTAGTAGCACTAGCGGGAGTCCCCAAGAGACCCAGTACTTC
TRBJ2-1	.	TRBV19	.	14	CASGDGSSYNEQFF	TGTGCCAGTGGGGACGGGAGCTCCTACAATGAGCAGTTCTTC